This TCR beta chain is from a study of graft-versus-host responses after intestinal transplantation. About the study: Multivisceral, liver-intestinal, or isolated intestinal grafts were transplanted into recipients. Uniformly, recipients were administered anti-thymocyte globulin induction with subsequent tacrolimus and steroids for 2 to 3 years. Study outcomes and limitations: Circulating GvH clone levels at their peak were associated with HvG declines (early post-transplant). GvH clones were identified in recipient marrow, with some first appearing in ileum or blood.

The method was immunoSEQ multiplex PCR; TCRdb's version includes in-frame clones alone and lacks a portion of them. The table has around 97,000 clones, around 90% seen once. This CDR3 spans 17 amino acids. Remarks on this clone: Its target is unknown. The same CDR3 can be traced to other DNA sequences in this sample.

The TCR comes from a human donor who received an intestinal transplant. The input for sequencing was unstimulated CD8+ T cells sorted from spleen or lymph node cells, taken before intestinal transplant. V usage is TRBV12-2 and J usage is TRBJ1-2; the table's D gene call, TRBD1, was not cross checked with the DNA. TRBV12-2 is recorded as a pseudogene. CDR3 bases: TGTGCAAGTCGCTTAGGGGAACACTCGGGACAGGGAGGTGGCTACACCTTC. It yields the protein CASRLGEHSGQGGGYTF.